The 7 T cell receptor beta chains given below trace back to one sample, sequenced in a study of PD-1 blockade in mismatch repair-deficient tumors. Method: immunoSEQ multiplex PCR; TCRdb's copy keeps in-frame clones and lacks some. Here the sample spans 120,000 or so clones, 85% to 90% being singletons. The specimen comprised peripheral blood, sampled 44 weeks after starting pembrolizumab. The receptors come from an adult with mismatch repair-deficient cancer.

This clone was detected a few times. The CDR3 here is CASSFRYSNQPQHF. CDR3 sequence (DNA): TGTGCCAGCAGTTTCCGATATAGCAATCAGCCCCAGCATTTT. This sequence joins TRBV28 and TRBJ1-5; D gene ambiguous. This CDR3 has 14 residues. The V gene lost 3 bases and the J gene lost 0 bases, with 6 bases spanning the gap. Germline CDR1 and CDR2: MDHEN and SYDVKM.

The chain joins TRBV4-1 to TRBJ2-1; 13 bases are a match to TRBD2. The CDR3 spans 17 residues. The V gene end was trimmed by 1 base and the J gene end by 6 bases; junction bases not matched to a gene: 6. Germline V CDR1 and CDR2: MGHRA, YSYEKL. CDR3 nucleotide sequence: TGCGCCAGCAGCCAAGTGGAGCGGACTAGCGGGAGCAATGAGCAGTTCTTC. Translation: CASSQVERTSGSNEQFF.

The chain couples TRBV7-9 to TRBJ1-4; D unresolved. CDR3 length: 14 residues. V lost 2 bases, J lost 7 bases, and 11 bases lay in between. The V gene's germline CDR1 is SEHNR and CDR2 FQNEAQ (reference sequence). The CDR3 DNA sequence: TGTGCCAGCAGCTTAAGGGAGTGGGGTGAAAAACTGTTTTTT. As protein: CASSLREWGEKLFF. The whole variable domain, filled in from reference TRBV7-9 and TRBJ1-4, reads DTGVSQNPRHKITKRGQNVTFRCDPISEHNRLYWYRQTLGQGPEFLTYFQNEAQLEKSRLLSDRFSAERPKGSFSTLEIQRTEQGDSAMYLCASSLREWGEKLFFGSGTQLSVL.

This chain joins TRBV9 and TRBJ1-2; possibly TRBD1 for D (5 bases). In germline, CDR1 is SGDLS, CDR2 YYNGEE. There are 15 residues in the CDR3. The V end lost 0 bases, the J end lost 0 bases, and 9 bases lay between the germline ends. DNA of the CDR3: TGTGCCAGCAGCGTAGCCCCCAGGGCTAACTATGGCTACACCTTC. It encodes CASSVAPRANYGYTF.

The chain is built from TRBV9 and TRBJ2-5, with TRBD2 identical over 8 bases. The V segment lost 0 bases and the J segment 7 bases; nucleotides outside the gene matches: 5. The germline V gene encodes CDR1 SGDLS and CDR2 YYNGEE. The CDR3 is 14 amino acids. The CDR3 DNA sequence: TGTGCCAGCAGCGTAGAAGCGGGAGCCGGGACCCAGTACTTC. Amino acid sequence: CASSVEAGAGTQYF.

The rearrangement joins TRBV14 to TRBJ2-5; 10 nucleotides align to TRBD2. This CDR3 is 16 amino acids long. V lost 4 bases to trimming and J lost 2 bases; unmatched junction nucleotides: 7. Germline values: CDR1 SGHDN, CDR2 FVKESK. CDR3 region: CASSPGLALDQETQYF. CDR3 nucleotides: TGTGCCAGCAGCCCGGGACTAGCGCTGGATCAAGAGACCCAGTACTTC.

V usage is TRBV4-1 and J usage is TRBJ2-3; D gene uncertain. The V and J ends lost 4 bases and 6 bases respectively, with 17 bases between them. The CDR3 covers 15 residues. Germline assignment: CDR1 MGHRA and CDR2 YSYEKL. For the CDR3, the DNA is TGCGCCAGCAGCCCCCCCAGCACGCCACTGGATACGCAGTATTTT. Translating gives CASSPPSTPLDTQYF.